The entry that follows covers one T cell receptor (beta chain) sequence. Original handling: Amplified reference gene primers provided the basis for estimating nucleated cell counts. The protocol was immunoSEQ multiplex PCR, while the TCRdb copy is restricted to in-frame clones and leaves out a portion. The D gene and trimming were derived from the DNA, and the V and J assignments and clone size from that table. The table has about 300,000 clones, about 89% seen once. The data derive from a study of blood T cell repertoires in COVID-19. Background on the study: Some COVID-19 samples were acute and others convalescent; all came from the United States, Italy and Spain. Sample material is recorded as cDNA or gDNA derived from T cells, B-cell-depleted T cells, or PBMCs.

The V segment lost 5 bases and the J segment 4 bases; nucleotides outside the gene matches: 5. The CDR3 consists of 13 residues. CDR1 is GTSNPN, CDR2 SVGIG, per germline (reference sequence). The sample was peripheral blood. The chain has TRBV30 and TRBJ1-1, with TRBD1 matching 9 bases. The sequence was obtained from a man aged 35 to 55 with acute or convalescent COVID-19. CDR3 in DNA: TGTGCCTGGGACAGGGGGGTGGGCACTGAAGCTTTCTTT. Protein product: CAWDRGVGTEAFF.